This TCR beta chain was documented in a study of CD8 T cells in Susac syndrome. This clonotype has only one observation. An input of about 0.45 to 1 ug of RNA was subjected to reverse transcription using random hexamers. TCRdb called the immunoSEQ multiplex PCR reads again in MiXCR, with one record for every CDR3 protein. Here the sample spans approximately 150,000 distinct CDR3 sequences, approximately 94% being singletons. Sequenced: CD4+ T cells from PBMCs. This sequence was found in a human donor in good health.

The DNA for the CDR3 is TGTGCCTGGAAATGGGACAGGGCACTAGCGGGGGACACCGGGGAGCTGTTTTTT. Protein sequence: CAWKWDRALAGDTGELFF. V is TRBV30 and J is TRBJ2-2; TRBD2 matches at 11 bases. CDR3 length equals 18 residues. The V segment lost 4 bases and the J segment 3 bases; nucleotides outside the gene matches: 13. The germline V gene has CDR1 GTSNPN and CDR2 SVGIG (reference sequence).